This paragraph reports one T cell receptor beta chain. The sample belongs to a study of blood T cell repertoires in COVID-19. Across the study: Acute and convalescent COVID-19 samples came from the United States, Italy and Spain. The cDNA or gDNA used as material had been derived from T cells, B-cell-depleted T cells, or PBMCs.

As originally analysed: It was from reference gene primer amplification that nucleated cell counts were estimated. The assay was immunoSEQ multiplex PCR, and TCRdb's table has in-frame clones only and misses some. V, J and clone size derive from that table, while D and trimming were established from the DNA sequence. The data show under 40,000 clones, nearly 90% seen once. V was clipped by 1 base and J by 10 bases, with 10 bases between them. Per germline, CDR1 LGHNA and CDR2 YSLEER. This CDR3 spans 13 amino acids. The chain combines TRBV4-3 with TRBJ1-4; D ambiguous. The material sequenced was peripheral blood. This sequence originates from a man aged 65 to 79 with active COVID-19. The chain's CDR3 is CASSQVNRVKLFF. CDR3 nucleotide sequence: TGCGCCAGCAGCCAAGTGAACAGAGTAAAACTGTTTTTT.